The following is a T cell receptor (beta chain) sequence with its context. No antigen is known for it. V trimming: 1 base; J trimming: 2 bases; junction bases outside the gene matches: 4. CDR3 length: 15 amino acids. Germline loops: CDR1 KGHSH, CDR2 LQKENI. Combined were second doses at about 4 or about 12 weeks. This record comes from a study of T cell responses to AZD1222 COVID-19 vaccine. Sequenced by immunoSEQ multiplex PCR; TCRdb stores in-frame clones only, minus some. The sample has more than 150,000 clones, approximately 94% seen once. Study conclusions and caveats: Donors were mostly white British, more females; clonal diversity possibly underestimated. Spike-spanning, vaccine-associated CD4 TCRs were dominant at 160-218 and 743-854. The repertoires were collected only after the peak T cell response.

This rearrangement joins TRBV18 to TRBJ1-2, with 7 positions matching TRBD1. Sequenced here: peripheral blood, sampled 28 days after the second AZD1222 dose. This sequence originates from an adult who received the AZD1222 COVID-19 vaccine. The CDR3 region has the DNA TGTGCCAGCTCACCACAGGGGGCGCGGAACTATGGCTACACCTTC. Protein sequence: CASSPQGARNYGYTF.